One sample yielded the 8 T cell receptor beta chains listed below, sequenced in a study of cytomegalovirus exposure and HLA in healthy donors. PCR primers comprised 60 Vbeta and 13 Jbeta primers. Measured with immunoSEQ multiplex PCR; TCRdb has only the in-frame clones, and not every one. This table has about 77,000 clones, around 78% appearing once. Sequenced sample: PBMCs. Source of these receptors: a man in his forties in good health and CMV-seronegative.

The chain joins TRBV10-3 to TRBJ2-7, with D possibly being TRBD1 (5 bases). CDR1 and CDR2 (germline): ENHRY, SYGVKD. Trimming removed 6 bases from V and 6 bases from J, with 9 bases in between. This CDR3 spans 11 amino acids. DNA of the CDR3: TGTGCCATCAGCCAGGGTCTCGAGCAGTACTTC. This sequence encodes CAISQGLEQYF.

This chain links TRBV19 with TRBJ2-5; possibly TRBD2 for D (5 bases). Germline V gene data show CDR1 as LNHDA and CDR2 as SQIVND (reference sequence). The CDR3 totals 13 residues. The V gene lost 6 bases and the J gene lost 4 bases, with 12 bases spanning the gap. CDR3 DNA sequence: TGTGCCAGTAGCATACTAGTCACAGAGACCCAGTACTTC. Translated: CASSILVTETQYF. The full variable domain, its missing parts supplied by reference TRBV19 and TRBJ2-5, is DGGITQSPKYLFRKEGQNVTLSCEQNLNHDAMYWYRQDPGQGLRLIYYSQIVNDFQKGDIAEGYSVSREKKESFPLTVTSAQKNPTAFYLCASSILVTETQYFGPGTRLLVL.

This clone was recorded only once. The chain carries TRBV6-1 and TRBJ1-1; D gene ambiguous. The ends were cut back, 6 bases at V and 1 base at J, with 15 bases in the middle. The germline V gene has CDR1 MNHNS and CDR2 SASEGT. The CDR3 extends over 15 amino acids. The CDR3 bases are TGTGCCAGCAGCCTCCCAGCGGGTAGGAACACTGAAGCTTTCTTT. It codes for CASSLPAGRNTEAFF.

The chain couples TRBV7-3 to TRBJ2-2; 9 nucleotides agree with TRBD2. Germline loops: CDR1 SGHTA, CDR2 FQGTGA. Unmatched junction bases numbered 7, after V lost 0 bases and J lost 2 bases. The CDR3 loop spans 18 amino acids. The CDR3 region is CASSLTGISGRNTGELFF. The DNA of the CDR3 is TGTGCCAGCAGCTTAACTGGGATTAGCGGGAGAAACACCGGGGAGCTGTTTTTT.

The gene calls are TRBV9 and TRBJ2-7; TRBD1 aligns across 7 bases. V gave up 2 bases and J gave up 6 bases; unmatched junction bases: 11. Germline CDR1 reads SGDLS; CDR2 reads YYNGEE. The CDR3 length is 15 residues. The CDR3 sequence: CASSVGQPAFSEQYF. CDR3 coding DNA: TGTGCCAGCAGCGTGGGACAGCCGGCTTTCTCCGAGCAGTACTTC. Full variable domain (outside the CDR3, taken from reference TRBV9 and TRBJ2-7): DSGVTQTPKHLITATGQRVTLRCSPRSGDLSVYWYQQSLDQGLQFLIQYYNGEERAKGNILERFSAQQFPDLHSELNLSSLELGDSALYFCASSVGQPAFSEQYFGPGTRLTVT.

The gene calls are TRBV12-5 and TRBJ1-5; D possibly corresponds to TRBD1 (5 bases). Per germline, CDR1 LGHNT and CDR2 FRNRAP. The ends were cut back, 5 bases at V and 0 bases at J, with 14 bases in the middle. The CDR3 totals 16 residues. The CDR3, as DNA: TGTGCTAGTGGTGCAGAAACAGGAGATAGCAATCAGCCCCAGCATTTT. This gives the protein CASGAETGDSNQPQHF. The full variable domain, completed using reference TRBV12-5 and TRBJ1-5, is DARVTQTPRHKVTEMGQEVTMRCQPILGHNTVFWYRQTMMQGLELLAYFRNRAPLDDSGMPKDRFSAEMPDATLATLKIQPSEPRDSAVYFCASGAETGDSNQPQHFGDGTRLSIL.

V is TRBV5-1 and J is TRBJ1-4, with D uncertain. The germline V gene encodes CDR1 SGHRS and CDR2 YFSETQ. The CDR3 runs to 16 residues. V was cut by 1 base and J by 3 bases, with 13 bases left in between. The CDR3: CASSLMGRQSNEKLFF. In DNA form, the CDR3 reads TGCGCCAGCAGCTTGATGGGGAGGCAATCTAATGAAAAACTGTTTTTT.

This rearrangement joins TRBV5-1 to TRBJ2-7; TRBD1 aligns across 7 bases. Germline V gene lookup returns CDR1 SGHRS and CDR2 YFSETQ. With V trimmed by 4 bases and J by 1 base, 20 bases remained unmatched. This CDR3 spans 19 amino acids. The CDR3 DNA is TGCGCCAGCAGCCTGGATGGTTGGCGTCCGGGGACAGCTTCCTACGAGCAGTACTTC. Translated: CASSLDGWRPGTASYEQYF. The full variable domain, with the rest looked up from reference TRBV5-1 and TRBJ2-7, is KAGVTQTPRYLIKTRGQQVTLSCSPISGHRSVSWYQQTPGQGLQFLFEYFSETQRNKGNFPGRFSGRQFSNSRSEMNVSTLELGDSALYLCASSLDGWRPGTASYEQYFGPGTRLTVT.